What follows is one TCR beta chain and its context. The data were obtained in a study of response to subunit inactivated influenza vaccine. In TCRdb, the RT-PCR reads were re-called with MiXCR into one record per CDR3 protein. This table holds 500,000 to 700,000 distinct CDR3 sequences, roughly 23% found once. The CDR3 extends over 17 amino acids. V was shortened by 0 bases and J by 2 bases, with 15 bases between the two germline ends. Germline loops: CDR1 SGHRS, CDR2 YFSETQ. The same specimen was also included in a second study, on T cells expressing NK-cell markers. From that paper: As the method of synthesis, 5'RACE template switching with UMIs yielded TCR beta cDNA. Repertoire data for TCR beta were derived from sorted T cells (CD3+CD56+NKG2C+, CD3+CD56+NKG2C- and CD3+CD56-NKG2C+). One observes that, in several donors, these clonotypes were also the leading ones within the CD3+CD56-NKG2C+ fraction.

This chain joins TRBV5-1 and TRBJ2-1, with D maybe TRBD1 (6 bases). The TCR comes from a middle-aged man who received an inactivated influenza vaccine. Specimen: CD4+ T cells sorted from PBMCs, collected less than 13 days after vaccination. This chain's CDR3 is CASSLDPRQVTYNEQFF. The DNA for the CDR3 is TGCGCCAGCAGCTTGGACCCGCGACAGGTAACCTACAATGAGCAGTTCTTC.